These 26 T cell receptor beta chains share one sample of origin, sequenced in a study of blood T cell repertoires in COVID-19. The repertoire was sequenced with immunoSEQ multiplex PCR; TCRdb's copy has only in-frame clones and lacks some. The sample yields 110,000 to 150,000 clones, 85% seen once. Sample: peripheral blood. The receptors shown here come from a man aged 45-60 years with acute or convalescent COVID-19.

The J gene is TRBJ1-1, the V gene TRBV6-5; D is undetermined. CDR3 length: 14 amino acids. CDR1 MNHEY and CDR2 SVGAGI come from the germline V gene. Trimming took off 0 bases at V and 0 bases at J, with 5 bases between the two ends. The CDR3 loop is CASSYSSVNTEAFF. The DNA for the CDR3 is TGTGCCAGCAGTTACTCGTCGGTGAACACTGAAGCTTTCTTT.

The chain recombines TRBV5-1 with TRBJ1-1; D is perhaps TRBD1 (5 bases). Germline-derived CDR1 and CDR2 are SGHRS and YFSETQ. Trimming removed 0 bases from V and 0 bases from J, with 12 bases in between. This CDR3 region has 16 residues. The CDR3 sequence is CASSLDGGRVNTEAFF. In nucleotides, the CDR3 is TGCGCCAGCAGCTTGGACGGGGGAAGGGTGAACACTGAAGCTTTCTTT.

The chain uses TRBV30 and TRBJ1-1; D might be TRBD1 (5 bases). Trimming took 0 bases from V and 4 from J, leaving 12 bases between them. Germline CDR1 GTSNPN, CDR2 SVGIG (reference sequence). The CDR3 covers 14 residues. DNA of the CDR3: TGTGCCTGGAGTGTAGCGGGGCCGGCCACTGAAGCTTTCTTT. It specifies CAWSVAGPATEAFF.

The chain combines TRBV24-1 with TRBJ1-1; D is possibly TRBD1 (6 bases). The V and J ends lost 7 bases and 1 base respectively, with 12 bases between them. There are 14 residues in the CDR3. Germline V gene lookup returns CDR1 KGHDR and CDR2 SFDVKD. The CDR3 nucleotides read TGTGCCACCAGGACGGGACACCAGAACACTGAAGCTTTCTTT. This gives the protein CATRTGHQNTEAFF.

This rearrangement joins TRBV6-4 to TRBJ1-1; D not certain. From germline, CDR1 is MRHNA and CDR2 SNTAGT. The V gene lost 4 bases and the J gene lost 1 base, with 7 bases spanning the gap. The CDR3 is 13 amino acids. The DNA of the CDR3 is TGTGCCAGCAGTGTGGCTGAGAACACTGAAGCTTTCTTT. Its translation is CASSVAENTEAFF.

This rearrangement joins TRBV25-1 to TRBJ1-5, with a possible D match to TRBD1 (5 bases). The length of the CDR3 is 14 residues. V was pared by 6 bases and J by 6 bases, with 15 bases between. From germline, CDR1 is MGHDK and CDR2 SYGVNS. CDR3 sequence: CASSSHRFGQPQHF. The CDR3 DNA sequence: TGTGCCAGCAGCTCACACAGGTTTGGTCAGCCCCAGCATTTT.

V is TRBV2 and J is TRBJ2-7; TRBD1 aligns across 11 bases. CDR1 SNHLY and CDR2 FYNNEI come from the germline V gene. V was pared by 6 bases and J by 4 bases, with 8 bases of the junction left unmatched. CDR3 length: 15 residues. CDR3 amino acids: CASRAGQGVSYEQYF. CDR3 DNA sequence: TGTGCCAGCAGAGCGGGACAGGGGGTGTCATACGAGCAGTACTTC. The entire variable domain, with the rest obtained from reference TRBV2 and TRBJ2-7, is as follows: EPEVTQTPSHQVTQMGQEVILRCVPISNHLYFYWYRQILGQKVEFLVSFYNNEISEKSEIFDDQFSVERPDGSNFTLKIRSTKLEDSAMYFCASRAGQGVSYEQYFGPGTRLTVT.

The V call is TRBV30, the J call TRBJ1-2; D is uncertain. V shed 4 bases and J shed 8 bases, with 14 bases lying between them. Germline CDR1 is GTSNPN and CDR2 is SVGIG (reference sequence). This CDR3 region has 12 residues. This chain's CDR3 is CAWILGVEGYTF. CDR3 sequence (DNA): TGTGCCTGGATTCTGGGAGTAGAGGGCTACACCTTC.

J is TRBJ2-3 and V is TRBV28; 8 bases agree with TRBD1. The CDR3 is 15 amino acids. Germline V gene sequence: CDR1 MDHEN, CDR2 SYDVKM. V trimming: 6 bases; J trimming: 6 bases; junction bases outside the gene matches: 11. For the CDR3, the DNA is TGTGCCAGCAGCACCATCCAGGGGGCGGAGGATACGCAGTATTTT. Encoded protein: CASSTIQGAEDTQYF.

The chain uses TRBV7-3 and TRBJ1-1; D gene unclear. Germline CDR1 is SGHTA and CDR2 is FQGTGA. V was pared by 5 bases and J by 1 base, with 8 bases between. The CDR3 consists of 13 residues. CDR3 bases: TGTGCCAGCAGCGAAAGACAGAACACTGAAGCTTTCTTT. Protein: CASSERQNTEAFF.

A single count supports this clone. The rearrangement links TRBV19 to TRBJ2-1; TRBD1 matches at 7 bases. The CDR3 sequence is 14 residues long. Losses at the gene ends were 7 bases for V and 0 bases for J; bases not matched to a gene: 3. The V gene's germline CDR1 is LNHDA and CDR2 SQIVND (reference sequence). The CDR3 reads CASTTGSSYNEQFF. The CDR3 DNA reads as TGTGCCAGTACGACAGGGAGCTCCTACAATGAGCAGTTCTTC.

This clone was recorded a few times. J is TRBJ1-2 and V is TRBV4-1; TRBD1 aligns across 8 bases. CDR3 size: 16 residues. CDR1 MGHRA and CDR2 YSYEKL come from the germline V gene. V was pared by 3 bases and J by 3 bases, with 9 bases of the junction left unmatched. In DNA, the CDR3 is TGCGCCAGCAGCCAGGGGAGGACAGGGATCGACTATGGCTACACCTTC. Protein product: CASSQGRTGIDYGYTF.

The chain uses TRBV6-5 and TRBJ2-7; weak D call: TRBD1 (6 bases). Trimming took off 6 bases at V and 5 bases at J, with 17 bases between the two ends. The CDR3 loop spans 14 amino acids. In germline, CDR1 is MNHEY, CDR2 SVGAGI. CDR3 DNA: TGTGCCAGCAGGAGTGGGGGCGGCTTAGACGAGCAGTACTTC. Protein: CASRSGGGLDEQYF.

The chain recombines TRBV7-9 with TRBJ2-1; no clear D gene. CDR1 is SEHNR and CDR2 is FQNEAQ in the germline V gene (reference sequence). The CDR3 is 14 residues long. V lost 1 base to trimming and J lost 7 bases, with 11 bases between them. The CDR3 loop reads CASSLGVVENEQFF. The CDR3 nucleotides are TGTGCCAGCAGCTTAGGTGTTGTCGAGAATGAGCAGTTCTTC.

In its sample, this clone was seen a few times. The CDR3 nucleotides are TGTGCCAGCAGCTCTAGCGGGGGTCCCAATGAGCAGTTCTTC. Its protein product is CASSSSGGPNEQFF. The chain employs TRBV7-2 and TRBJ2-1; 10 bases fit TRBD2. CDR1 is SGHTA, CDR2 FQGNSA, per germline. This CDR3 comprises 14 residues. J lost 6 bases, V lost 4 bases, and 3 bases had no gene match.

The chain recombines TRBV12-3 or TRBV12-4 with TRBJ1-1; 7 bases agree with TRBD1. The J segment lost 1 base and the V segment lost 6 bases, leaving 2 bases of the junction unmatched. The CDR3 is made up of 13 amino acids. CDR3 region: CASRRQGNTEAFF. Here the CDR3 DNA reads TGTGCCAGCAGAAGACAGGGGAACACTGAAGCTTTCTTT.

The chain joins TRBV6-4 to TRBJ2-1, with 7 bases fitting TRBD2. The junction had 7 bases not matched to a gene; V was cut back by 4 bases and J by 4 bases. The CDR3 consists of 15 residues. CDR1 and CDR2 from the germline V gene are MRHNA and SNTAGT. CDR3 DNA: TGTGCCAGCAGTGCCTTACTAGCGCGATACAATGAGCAGTTCTTC. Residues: CASSALLARYNEQFF.

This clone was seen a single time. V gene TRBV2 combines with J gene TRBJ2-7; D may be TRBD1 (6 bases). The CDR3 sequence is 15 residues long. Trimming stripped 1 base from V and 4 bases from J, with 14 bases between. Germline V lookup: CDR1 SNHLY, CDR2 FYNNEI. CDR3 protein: CASSEGGQGYYEQYF. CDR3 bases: TGTGCCAGCAGTGAAGGGGGCCAGGGGTATTACGAGCAGTACTTC. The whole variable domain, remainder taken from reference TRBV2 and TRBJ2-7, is EPEVTQTPSHQVTQMGQEVILRCVPISNHLYFYWYRQILGQKVEFLVSFYNNEISEKSEIFDDQFSVERPDGSNFTLKIRSTKLEDSAMYFCASSEGGQGYYEQYFGPGTRLTVT.

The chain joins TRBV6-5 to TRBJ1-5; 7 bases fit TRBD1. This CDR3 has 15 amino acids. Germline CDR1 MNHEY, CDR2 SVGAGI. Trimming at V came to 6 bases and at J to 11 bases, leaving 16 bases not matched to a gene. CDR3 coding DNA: TGTGCCAGCAGGGGGACAGCGAGCTCCATCAGAGCCCAGCATTTT. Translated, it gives CASRGTASSIRAQHF.

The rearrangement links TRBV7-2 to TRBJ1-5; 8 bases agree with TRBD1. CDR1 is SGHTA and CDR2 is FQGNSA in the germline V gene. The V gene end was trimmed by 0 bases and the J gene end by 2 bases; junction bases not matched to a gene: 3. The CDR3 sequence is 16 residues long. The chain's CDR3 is CASSLAGTGGNQPQHF. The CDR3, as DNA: TGTGCCAGCAGCTTAGCCGGGACAGGTGGCAATCAGCCCCAGCATTTT.

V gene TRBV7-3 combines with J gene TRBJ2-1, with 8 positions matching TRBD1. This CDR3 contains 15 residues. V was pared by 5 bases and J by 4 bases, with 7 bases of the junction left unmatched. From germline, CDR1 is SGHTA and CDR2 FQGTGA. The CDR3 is CASSRGQGPYNEQFF. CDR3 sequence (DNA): TGTGCCAGCAGCCGTGGACAGGGACCTTACAATGAGCAGTTCTTC.

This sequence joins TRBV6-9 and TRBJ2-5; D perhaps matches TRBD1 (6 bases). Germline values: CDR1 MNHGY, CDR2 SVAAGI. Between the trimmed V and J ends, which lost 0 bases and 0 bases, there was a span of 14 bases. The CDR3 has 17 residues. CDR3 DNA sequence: TGTGCCAGCAGTTATTCGAACCCAGGGGTTTACCAAGAGACCCAGTACTTC. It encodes CASSYSNPGVYQETQYF.

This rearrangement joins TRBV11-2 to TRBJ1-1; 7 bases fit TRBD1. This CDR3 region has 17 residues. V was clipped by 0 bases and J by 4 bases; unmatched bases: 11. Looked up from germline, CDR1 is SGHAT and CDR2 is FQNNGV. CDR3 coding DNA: TGTGCCAGCAGCTTAGATATAGGACAGACAGGGAGCACTGAAGCTTTCTTT. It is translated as CASSLDIGQTGSTEAFF.

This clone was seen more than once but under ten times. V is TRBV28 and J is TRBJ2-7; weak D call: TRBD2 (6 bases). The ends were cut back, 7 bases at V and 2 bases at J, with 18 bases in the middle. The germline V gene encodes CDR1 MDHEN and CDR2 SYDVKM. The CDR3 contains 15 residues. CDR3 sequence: CASNSLRAGPYEQYF. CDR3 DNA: TGTGCCAGCAACTCCCTAAGAGCGGGCCCCTACGAGCAGTACTTC. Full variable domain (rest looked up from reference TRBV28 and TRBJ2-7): DVKVTQSSRYLVKRTGEKVFLECVQDMDHENMFWYRQDPGLGLRLIYFSYDVKMKEKGDIPEGYSVSREKKERFSLILESASTNQTSMYLCASNSLRAGPYEQYFGPGTRLTVT.

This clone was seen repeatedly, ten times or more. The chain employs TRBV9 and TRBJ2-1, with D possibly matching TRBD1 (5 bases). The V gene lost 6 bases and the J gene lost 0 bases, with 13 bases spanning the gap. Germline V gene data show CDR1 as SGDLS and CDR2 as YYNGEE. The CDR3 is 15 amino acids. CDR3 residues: CASTPRVSSYNEQFF. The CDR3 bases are TGTGCCAGCACCCCCAGGGTGAGCTCCTACAATGAGCAGTTCTTC.

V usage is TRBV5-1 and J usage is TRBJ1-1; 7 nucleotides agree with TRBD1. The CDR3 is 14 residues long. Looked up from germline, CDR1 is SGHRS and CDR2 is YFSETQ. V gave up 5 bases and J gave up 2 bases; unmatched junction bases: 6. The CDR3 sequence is CASSFNRGNTEAFF. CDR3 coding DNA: TGCGCCAGCAGTTTTAACAGGGGAAACACTGAAGCTTTCTTT. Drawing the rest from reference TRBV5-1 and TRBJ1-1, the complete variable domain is KAGVTQTPRYLIKTRGQQVTLSCSPISGHRSVSWYQQTPGQGLQFLFEYFSETQRNKGNFPGRFSGRQFSNSRSEMNVSTLELGDSALYLCASSFNRGNTEAFFGQGTRLTVV.